The 6 T cell receptor beta chains below were found in one sample sequenced in a study of Graves' ophthalmopathy and Graves' hyperthyroidism. Scientists amplified the TCR beta CDR3 regions from RNA transcripts. First-round RT-PCR with HTBI primers preceded a second-round multiplex PCR. TCRdb itself ran the multiplex PCR reads through MiXCR, one entry per CDR3 protein. The data hold 600,000 to 950,000 distinct CDR3 sequences, with 35% to 50% observed a single time. The sample was peripheral blood. All receptors come from an adult man with Graves' ophthalmopathy.

This clonotype showed up many times. The chain couples TRBV10-3 to TRBJ2-7, with D maybe TRBD1 (6 bases). V was clipped by 2 bases and J by 11 bases, with 16 bases between them. The CDR3 is 13 residues long. In germline, CDR1 is ENHRY, CDR2 SYGVKD. For the CDR3, the DNA is TGTGCCATCAGTGAGGCCAGGACAGTCTTTAAGTACTTC. Translated, it gives CAISEARTVFKYF.

This rearrangement joins TRBV29-1 to TRBJ1-2, with a possible D match to TRBD1 (5 bases). From germline, CDR1 is SQVTM and CDR2 ANQGSEA. CDR3 length: 10 amino acids. V was shortened by 7 bases and J by 7 bases, with 10 bases between the two germline ends. CDR3 protein: CSALGGGYTF. In nucleotides, the CDR3 is TGCAGCGCCCTCGGGGGTGGCTACACCTTC.

Comment on this clonotype: A read error is possible here, since a much larger clone lies one base away. The chain uses TRBV24-1 and TRBJ1-5, with 7 positions matching TRBD1. This CDR3 is 13 amino acids long. Germline V lookup: CDR1 KGHDR, CDR2 SFDVKD. CDR3 coding DNA: TGTGCCAGCAGTGTTGCAGGGGGTCAGCCCCAGCATTTT. This translates into CASSVAGGQPQHF.

As concerns this clonotype: At one end the junction does not follow the germline gene, possibly because of a read error. The chain uses TRBV2 and TRBJ1-4; 7 bases line up with TRBD1. The germline CDR1 and CDR2 sequences are SNHLY and FYNNEI. The CDR3 extends over 15 amino acids. The CDR3 sequence: CANSRGTAANEKLFF. CDR3 nucleotides: TGTGCCAACAGTCGCGGGACAGCAGCTAATGAAAAACTGTTTTTT.

This sequence joins TRBV25-1 and TRBJ1-1; no firm D call. V lost 2 bases and J lost 4, with 11 bases in between. The CDR3 is 14 amino acids. Germline V lookup: CDR1 MGHDK, CDR2 SYGVNS. CDR3 DNA: TGTGCCAGCAGTGAACCGGGGTATGGCACTGAAGCTTTCTTT. It encodes CASSEPGYGTEAFF.

The genes are TRBV10-3 and TRBJ2-7, with unresolved D. Trimming removed 0 bases from V and 3 bases from J, with 6 bases in between. CDR3 length: 13 amino acids. Germline V gene data show CDR1 as ENHRY and CDR2 as SYGVKD. The CDR3 DNA follows: TGTGCCATCAGTGAGTCGTGGGGCTACGAGCAGTACTTC. Its protein is CAISESWGYEQYF.